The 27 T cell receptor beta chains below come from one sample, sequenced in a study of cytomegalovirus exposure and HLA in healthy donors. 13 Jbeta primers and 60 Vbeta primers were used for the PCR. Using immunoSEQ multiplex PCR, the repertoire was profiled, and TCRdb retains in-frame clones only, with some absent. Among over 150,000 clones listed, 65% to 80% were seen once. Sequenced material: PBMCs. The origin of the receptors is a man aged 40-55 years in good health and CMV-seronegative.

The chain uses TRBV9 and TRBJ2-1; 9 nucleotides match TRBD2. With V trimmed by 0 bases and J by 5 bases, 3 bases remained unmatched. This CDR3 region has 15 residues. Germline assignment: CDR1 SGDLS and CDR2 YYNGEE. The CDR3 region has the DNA TGTGCCAGCAGCGTAGCTAGCGGGGTAAACAATGAGCAGTTCTTC. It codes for CASSVASGVNNEQFF. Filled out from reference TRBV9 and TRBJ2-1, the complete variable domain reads DSGVTQTPKHLITATGQRVTLRCSPRSGDLSVYWYQQSLDQGLQFLIQYYNGEERAKGNILERFSAQQFPDLHSELNLSSLELGDSALYFCASSVASGVNNEQFFGPGTRLTVL.

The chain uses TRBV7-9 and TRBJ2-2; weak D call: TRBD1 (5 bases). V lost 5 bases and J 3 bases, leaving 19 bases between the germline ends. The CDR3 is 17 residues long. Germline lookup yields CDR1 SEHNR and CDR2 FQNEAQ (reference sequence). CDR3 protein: CASSQPRVATDTGELFF. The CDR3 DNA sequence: TGTGCCAGCAGCCAACCCAGGGTGGCGACGGACACCGGGGAGCTGTTTTTT.

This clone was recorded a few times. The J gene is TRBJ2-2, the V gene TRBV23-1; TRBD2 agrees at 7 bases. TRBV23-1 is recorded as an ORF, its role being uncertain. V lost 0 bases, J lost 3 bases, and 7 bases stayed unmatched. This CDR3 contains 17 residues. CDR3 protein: CASSQSLSGGDTGELFF. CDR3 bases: TGCGCCAGCAGTCAATCGTTGTCTGGGGGGGACACCGGGGAGCTGTTTTTT.

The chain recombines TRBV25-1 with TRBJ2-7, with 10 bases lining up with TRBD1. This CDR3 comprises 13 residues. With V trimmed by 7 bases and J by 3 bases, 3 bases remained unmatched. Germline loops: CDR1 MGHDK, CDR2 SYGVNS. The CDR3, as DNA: TGTGCCAGCACGGGACAGGGGAACTACGAGCAGTACTTC. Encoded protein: CASTGQGNYEQYF.

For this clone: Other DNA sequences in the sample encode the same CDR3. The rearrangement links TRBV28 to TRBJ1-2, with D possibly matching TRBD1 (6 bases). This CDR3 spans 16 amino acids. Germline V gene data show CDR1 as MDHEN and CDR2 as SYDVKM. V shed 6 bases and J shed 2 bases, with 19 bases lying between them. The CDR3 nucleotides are TGTGCCAGCAGCTTGGGCGGGGGGGGCGCGAACTATGGCTACACCTTC. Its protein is CASSLGGGGANYGYTF.

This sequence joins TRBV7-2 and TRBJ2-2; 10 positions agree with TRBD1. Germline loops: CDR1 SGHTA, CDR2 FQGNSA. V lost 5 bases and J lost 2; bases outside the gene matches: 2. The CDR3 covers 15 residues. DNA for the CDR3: TGTGCCAGCAGCCCGACAGGGGGCAACACCGGGGAGCTGTTTTTT. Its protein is CASSPTGGNTGELFF.

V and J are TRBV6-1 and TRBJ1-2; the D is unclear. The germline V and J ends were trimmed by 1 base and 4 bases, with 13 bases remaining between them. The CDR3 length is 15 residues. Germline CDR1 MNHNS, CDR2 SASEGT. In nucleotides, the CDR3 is TGTGCCAGCAGTGAAGGGAGTACGCTCCTCTATGGCTACACCTTC. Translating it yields CASSEGSTLLYGYTF.

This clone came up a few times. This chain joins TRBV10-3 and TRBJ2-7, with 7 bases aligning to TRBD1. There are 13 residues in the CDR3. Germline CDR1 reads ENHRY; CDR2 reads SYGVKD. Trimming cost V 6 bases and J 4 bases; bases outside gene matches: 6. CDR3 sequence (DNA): TGTGCCATCAGGGGGACAGATTATTACGAGCAGTACTTC. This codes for CAIRGTDYYEQYF.

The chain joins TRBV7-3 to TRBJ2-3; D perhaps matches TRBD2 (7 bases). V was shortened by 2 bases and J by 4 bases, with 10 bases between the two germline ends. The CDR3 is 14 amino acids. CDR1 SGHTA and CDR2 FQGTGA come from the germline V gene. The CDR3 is CASSLLRGPDTQYF. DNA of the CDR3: TGTGCCAGCAGCTTATTGCGGGGGCCAGATACGCAGTATTTT.

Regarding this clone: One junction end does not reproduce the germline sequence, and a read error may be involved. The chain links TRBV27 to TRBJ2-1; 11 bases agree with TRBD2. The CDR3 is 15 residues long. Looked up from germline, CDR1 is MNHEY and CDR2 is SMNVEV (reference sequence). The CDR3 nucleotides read TGTGCCAACAGTTCCCTAGCGGGGGGCTCCAATGAGCAGTTCTTC. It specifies CANSSLAGGSNEQFF.

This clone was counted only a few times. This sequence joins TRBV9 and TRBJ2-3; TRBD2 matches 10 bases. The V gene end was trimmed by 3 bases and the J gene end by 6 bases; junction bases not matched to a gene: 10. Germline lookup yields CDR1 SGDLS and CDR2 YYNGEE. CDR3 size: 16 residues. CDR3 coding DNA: TGTGCCAGCAGCGAAGGGAGCGGGGGGGCCTCCGATACGCAGTATTTT. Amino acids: CASSEGSGGASDTQYF. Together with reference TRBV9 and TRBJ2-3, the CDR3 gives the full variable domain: DSGVTQTPKHLITATGQRVTLRCSPRSGDLSVYWYQQSLDQGLQFLIQYYNGEERAKGNILERFSAQQFPDLHSELNLSSLELGDSALYFCASSEGSGGASDTQYFGPGTRLTVL.

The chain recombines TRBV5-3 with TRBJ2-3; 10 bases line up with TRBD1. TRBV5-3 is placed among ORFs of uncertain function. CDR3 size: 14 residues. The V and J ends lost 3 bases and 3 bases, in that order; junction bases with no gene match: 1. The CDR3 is CARSSDRGTDTQYF. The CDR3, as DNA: TGTGCCAGAAGCTCGGACAGGGGGACAGATACGCAGTATTTT.

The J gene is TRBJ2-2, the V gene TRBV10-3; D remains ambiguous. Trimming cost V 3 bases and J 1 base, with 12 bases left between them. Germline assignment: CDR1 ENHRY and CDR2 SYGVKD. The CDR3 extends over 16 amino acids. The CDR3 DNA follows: TGTGCCATCAGTGATAGCTCTTTGCTGAACACCGGGGAGCTGTTTTTT. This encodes CAISDSSLLNTGELFF.

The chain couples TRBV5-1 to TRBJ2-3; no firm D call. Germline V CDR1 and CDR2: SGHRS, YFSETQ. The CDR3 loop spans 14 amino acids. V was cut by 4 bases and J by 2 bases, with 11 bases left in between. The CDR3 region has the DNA TGCGCCAGCAGCCCACTGCTATACACAGATACGCAGTATTTT. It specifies CASSPLLYTDTQYF.

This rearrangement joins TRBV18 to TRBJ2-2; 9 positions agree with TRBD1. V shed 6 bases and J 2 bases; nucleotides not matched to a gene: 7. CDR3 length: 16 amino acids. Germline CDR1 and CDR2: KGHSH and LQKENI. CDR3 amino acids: CASSARTGENTGELFF. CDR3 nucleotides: TGTGCCAGCTCCGCTCGGACAGGGGAAAACACCGGGGAGCTGTTTTTT.

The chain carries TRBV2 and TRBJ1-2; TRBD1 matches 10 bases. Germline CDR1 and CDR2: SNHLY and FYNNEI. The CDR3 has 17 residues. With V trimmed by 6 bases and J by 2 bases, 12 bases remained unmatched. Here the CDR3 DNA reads TGTGCCAGCAGACTCAGCCTCGGGACAGGGGAGAACTATGGCTACACCTTC. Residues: CASRLSLGTGENYGYTF. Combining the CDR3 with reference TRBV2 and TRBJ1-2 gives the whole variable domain EPEVTQTPSHQVTQMGQEVILRCVPISNHLYFYWYRQILGQKVEFLVSFYNNEISEKSEIFDDQFSVERPDGSNFTLKIRSTKLEDSAMYFCASRLSLGTGENYGYTFGSGTRLTVV.

The CDR3 sequence: CATGQPPNYGYTF. CDR3 nucleotide sequence: TGTGCCACCGGACAACCTCCTAACTATGGCTACACCTTC. The chain carries TRBV10-3 and TRBJ1-2, with a possible D match to TRBD1 (5 bases). Per the germline V gene, CDR1 is ENHRY and CDR2 is SYGVKD. The CDR3 consists of 13 residues. V lost 10 bases and J lost 0, with 12 bases in between.

The CDR3 coding sequence is TGCGCCAGCAGCTTGGTTCAGGGGGACTATGGCTACACCTTC. It codes for CASSLVQGDYGYTF. The chain carries TRBV5-1 and TRBJ1-2; 7 bases fit TRBD1. This CDR3 is 14 amino acids long. Germline CDR1 and CDR2: SGHRS and YFSETQ. V lost 0 bases and J lost 3; bases outside the gene matches: 2.

CDR3 sequence (DNA): TGTGCCAGCAGCCGACTAGCGGGGGCGGGGAATGAGCAGTTCTTC. Encoded protein: CASSRLAGAGNEQFF. The chain carries TRBV11-2 and TRBJ2-1, with TRBD2 identical over 12 bases. Germline assignment: CDR1 SGHAT and CDR2 FQNNGV. V dropped 5 bases and J dropped 7; count of bases not matched to a gene: 6. The CDR3 is made up of 15 amino acids.

The CDR3 sequence is CASSPTGNYSPLHF. Here the CDR3 DNA reads TGTGCCAGCAGCCCGACAGGGAACTATTCACCCCTCCACTTT. V gene TRBV27 combines with J gene TRBJ1-6, with 7 bases lining up with TRBD1. Germline V lookup: CDR1 MNHEY, CDR2 SMNVEV (reference sequence). This CDR3 spans 14 amino acids. V was pared by 6 bases and J by 8 bases, with 7 bases of the junction left unmatched.

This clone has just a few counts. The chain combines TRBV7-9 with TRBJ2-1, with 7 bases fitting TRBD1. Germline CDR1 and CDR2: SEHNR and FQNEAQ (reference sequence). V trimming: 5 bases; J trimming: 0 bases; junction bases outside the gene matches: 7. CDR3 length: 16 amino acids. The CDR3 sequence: CASSQQGSFSYNEQFF. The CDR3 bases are TGTGCCAGCAGCCAACAGGGGTCCTTCTCCTACAATGAGCAGTTCTTC. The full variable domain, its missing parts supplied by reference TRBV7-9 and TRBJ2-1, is DTGVSQNPRHKITKRGQNVTFRCDPISEHNRLYWYRQTLGQGPEFLTYFQNEAQLEKSRLLSDRFSAERPKGSFSTLEIQRTEQGDSAMYLCASSQQGSFSYNEQFFGPGTRLTVL.

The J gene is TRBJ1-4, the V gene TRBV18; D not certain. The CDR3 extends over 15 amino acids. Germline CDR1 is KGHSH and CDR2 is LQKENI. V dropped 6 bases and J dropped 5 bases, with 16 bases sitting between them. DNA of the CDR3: TGTGCCAGCTCTGACGTGAGGATTGGGAATGAAAAACTGTTTTTT. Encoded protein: CASSDVRIGNEKLFF. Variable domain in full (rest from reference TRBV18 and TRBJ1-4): NAGVMQNPRHLVRRRGQEARLRCSPMKGHSHVYWYRQLPEEGLKFMVYLQKENIIDESGMPKERFSAEFPKEGPSILRIQQVVRGDSAAYFCASSDVRIGNEKLFFGSGTQLSVL.

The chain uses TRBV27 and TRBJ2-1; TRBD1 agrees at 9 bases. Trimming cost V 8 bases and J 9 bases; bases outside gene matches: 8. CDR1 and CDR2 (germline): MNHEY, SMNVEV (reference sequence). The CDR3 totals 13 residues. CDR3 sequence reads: CASEDRGFGEQFF. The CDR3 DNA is TGTGCCAGCGAGGACAGGGGATTCGGTGAGCAGTTCTTC.

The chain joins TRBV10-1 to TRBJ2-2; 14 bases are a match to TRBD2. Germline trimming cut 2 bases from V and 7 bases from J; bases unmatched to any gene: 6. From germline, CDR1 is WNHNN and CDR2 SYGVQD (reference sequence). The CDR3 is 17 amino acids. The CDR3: CASSERGLAGGGGELFF. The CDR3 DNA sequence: TGCGCCAGCAGTGAGAGAGGACTAGCGGGGGGTGGCGGGGAGCTGTTTTTT.

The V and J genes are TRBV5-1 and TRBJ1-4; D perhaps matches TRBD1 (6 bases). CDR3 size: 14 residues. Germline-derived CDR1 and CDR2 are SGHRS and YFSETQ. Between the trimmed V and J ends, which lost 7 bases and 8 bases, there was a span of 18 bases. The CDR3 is CASRNPAGAEKLFF. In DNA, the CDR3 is TGCGCCAGCCGTAACCCGGCAGGGGCGGAAAAACTGTTTTTT.

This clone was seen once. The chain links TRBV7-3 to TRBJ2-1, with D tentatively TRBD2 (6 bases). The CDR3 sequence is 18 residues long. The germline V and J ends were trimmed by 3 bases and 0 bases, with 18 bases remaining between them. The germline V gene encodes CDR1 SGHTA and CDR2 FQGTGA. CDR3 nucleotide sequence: TGTGCCAGCAGCTTGGTCGCGGGGCAAACTAACTCCTACAATGAGCAGTTCTTC. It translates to CASSLVAGQTNSYNEQFF.

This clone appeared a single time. The CDR3 DNA sequence: TGTGCCAGCAGCGTCTTAGCGGGGGGGCATTCCGGGGAGCTGTTTTTT. Its protein product is CASSVLAGGHSGELFF. The V and J genes are TRBV9 and TRBJ2-2; 11 positions match TRBD2. Trimming removed 2 bases from V and 6 bases from J; junction bases left unmatched: 6. CDR1 and CDR2 from the germline V gene are SGDLS and YYNGEE. CDR3 size: 16 residues. The entire variable domain, with the rest obtained from reference TRBV9 and TRBJ2-2, is as follows: DSGVTQTPKHLITATGQRVTLRCSPRSGDLSVYWYQQSLDQGLQFLIQYYNGEERAKGNILERFSAQQFPDLHSELNLSSLELGDSALYFCASSVLAGGHSGELFFGEGSRLTVL.